Described below is a single T cell receptor (beta chain) sequence and its context. The entry originates in a study of blood T cells in healthy people across ages. For the second PCR, which ran for about 6 to 11 cycles, a sample-barcoded 5' primer and a J-beta primer mix were used. TCRdb itself ran the 5' RACE reads through MiXCR, one entry per CDR3 protein. The repertoire holds over 1,500,000 distinct CDR3 sequences, with roughly 49% as singletons. Germline V CDR1 and CDR2: MNHEY, SMNVEV (reference sequence). CDR3 length: 14 amino acids. Trimming cost V 2 bases and J 6 bases, with 12 bases left between them.

The sequence came from a woman between 40 and 55 years old in good health. The chain uses TRBV27 and TRBJ2-3, with TRBD1 as a possible D gene (5 bases). The specimen sequenced was blood. CDR3 protein: CASSLVGAWDTQYF. For the CDR3, the DNA is TGTGCCAGCAGTTTAGTAGGGGCTTGGGATACGCAGTATTTT.